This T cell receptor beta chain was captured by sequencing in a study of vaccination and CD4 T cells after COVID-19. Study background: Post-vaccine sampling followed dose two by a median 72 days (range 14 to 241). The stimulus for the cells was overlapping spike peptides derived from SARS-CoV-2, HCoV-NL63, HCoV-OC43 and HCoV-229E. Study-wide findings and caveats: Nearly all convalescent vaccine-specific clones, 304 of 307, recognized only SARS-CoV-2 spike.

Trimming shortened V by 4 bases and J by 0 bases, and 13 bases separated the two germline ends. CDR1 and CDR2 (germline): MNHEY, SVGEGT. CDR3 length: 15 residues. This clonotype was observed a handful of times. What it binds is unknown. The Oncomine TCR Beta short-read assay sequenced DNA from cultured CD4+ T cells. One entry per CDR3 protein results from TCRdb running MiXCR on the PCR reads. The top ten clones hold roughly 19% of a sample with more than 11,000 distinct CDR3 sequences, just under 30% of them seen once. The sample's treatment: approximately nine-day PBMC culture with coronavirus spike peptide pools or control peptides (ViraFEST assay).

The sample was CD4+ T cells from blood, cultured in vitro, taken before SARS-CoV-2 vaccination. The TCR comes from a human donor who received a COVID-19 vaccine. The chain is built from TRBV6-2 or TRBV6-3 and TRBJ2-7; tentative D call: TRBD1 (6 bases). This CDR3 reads CASSSLGGASYEQYF. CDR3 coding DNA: TGTGCCAGCAGTTCCCTAGGGGGAGCCTCCTACGAGCAGTACTTC.